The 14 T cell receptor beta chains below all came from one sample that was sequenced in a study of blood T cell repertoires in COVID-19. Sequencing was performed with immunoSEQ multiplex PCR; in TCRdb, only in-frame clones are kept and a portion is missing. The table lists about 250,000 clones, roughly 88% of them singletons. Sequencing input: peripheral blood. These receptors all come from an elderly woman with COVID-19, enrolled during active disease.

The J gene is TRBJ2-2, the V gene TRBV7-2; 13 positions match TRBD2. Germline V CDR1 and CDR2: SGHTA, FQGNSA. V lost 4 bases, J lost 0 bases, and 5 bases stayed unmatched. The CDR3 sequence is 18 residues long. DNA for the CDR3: TGTGCCAGCAGCTCGGGACTAGCGGGAATAGCGAACACCGGGGAGCTGTTTTTT. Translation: CASSSGLAGIANTGELFF.

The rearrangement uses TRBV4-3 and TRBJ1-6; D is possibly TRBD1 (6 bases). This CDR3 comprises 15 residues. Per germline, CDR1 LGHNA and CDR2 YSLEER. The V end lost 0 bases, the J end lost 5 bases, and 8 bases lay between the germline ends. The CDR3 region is CASSQDNRDNSPLHF. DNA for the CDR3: TGCGCCAGCAGCCAAGACAACAGGGATAATTCACCCCTCCACTTT.

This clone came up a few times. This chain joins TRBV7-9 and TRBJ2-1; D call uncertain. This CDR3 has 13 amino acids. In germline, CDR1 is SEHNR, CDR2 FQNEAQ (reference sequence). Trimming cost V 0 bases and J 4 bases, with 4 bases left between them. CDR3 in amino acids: CASSLASYNEQFF. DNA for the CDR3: TGTGCCAGCAGCTTAGCTTCGTACAATGAGCAGTTCTTC.

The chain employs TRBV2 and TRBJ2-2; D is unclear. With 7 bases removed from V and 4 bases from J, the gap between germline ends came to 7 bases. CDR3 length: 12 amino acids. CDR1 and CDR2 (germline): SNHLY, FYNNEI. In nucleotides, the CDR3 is TGTGCCAGCACTGGTAGCACCGGGGAGCTGTTTTTT. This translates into CASTGSTGELFF.

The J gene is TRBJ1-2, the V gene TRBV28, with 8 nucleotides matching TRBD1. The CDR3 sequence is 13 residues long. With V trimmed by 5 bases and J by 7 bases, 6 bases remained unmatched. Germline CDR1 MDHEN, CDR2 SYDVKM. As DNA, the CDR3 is TGTGCCAGCAGTCGACAGGGGTGGGGTGGCTACACCTTC. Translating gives CASSRQGWGGYTF.

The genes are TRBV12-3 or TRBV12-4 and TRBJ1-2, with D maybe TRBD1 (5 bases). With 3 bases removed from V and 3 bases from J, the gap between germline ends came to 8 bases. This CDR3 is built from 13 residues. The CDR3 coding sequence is TGTGCCAGCAGTTTTCTAGGGGACTATGGCTACACCTTC. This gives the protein CASSFLGDYGYTF.

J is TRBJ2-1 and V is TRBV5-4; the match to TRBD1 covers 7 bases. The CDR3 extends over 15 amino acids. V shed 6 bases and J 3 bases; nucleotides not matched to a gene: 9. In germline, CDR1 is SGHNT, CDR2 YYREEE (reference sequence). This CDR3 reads CASTRGGGYYNEQFF. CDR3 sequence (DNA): TGTGCCAGCACCCGAGGGGGCGGGTACTACAATGAGCAGTTCTTC.

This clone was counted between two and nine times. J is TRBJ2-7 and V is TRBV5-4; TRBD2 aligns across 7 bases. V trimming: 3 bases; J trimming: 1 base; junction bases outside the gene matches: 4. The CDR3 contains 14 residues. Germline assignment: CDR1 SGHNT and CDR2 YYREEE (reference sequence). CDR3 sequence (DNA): TGTGCCAGCAGCTCGGGGGGAGATTCCTACGAGCAGTACTTC. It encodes CASSSGGDSYEQYF.

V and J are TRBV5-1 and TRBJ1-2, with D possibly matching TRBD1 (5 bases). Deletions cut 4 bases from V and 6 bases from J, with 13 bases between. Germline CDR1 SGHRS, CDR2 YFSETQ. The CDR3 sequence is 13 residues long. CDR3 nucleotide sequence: TGCGCCAGCAGCGGAACAGGTAGAGATGGCTACACCTTC. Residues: CASSGTGRDGYTF.

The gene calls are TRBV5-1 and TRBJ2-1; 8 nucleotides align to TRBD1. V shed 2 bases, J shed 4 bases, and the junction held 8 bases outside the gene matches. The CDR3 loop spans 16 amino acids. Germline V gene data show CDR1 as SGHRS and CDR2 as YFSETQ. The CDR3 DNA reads TGCGCCAGCAGCTTACTTCCGGGACAGGAATACAATGAGCAGTTCTTC. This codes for CASSLLPGQEYNEQFF.

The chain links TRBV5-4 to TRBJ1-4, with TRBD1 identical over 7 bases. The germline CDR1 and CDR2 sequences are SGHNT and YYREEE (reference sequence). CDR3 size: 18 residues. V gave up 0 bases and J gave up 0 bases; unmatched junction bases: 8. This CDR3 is CASSLVQGSGATNEKLFF. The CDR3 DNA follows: TGTGCCAGCAGCTTGGTACAGGGGTCGGGGGCAACTAATGAAAAACTGTTTTTT.

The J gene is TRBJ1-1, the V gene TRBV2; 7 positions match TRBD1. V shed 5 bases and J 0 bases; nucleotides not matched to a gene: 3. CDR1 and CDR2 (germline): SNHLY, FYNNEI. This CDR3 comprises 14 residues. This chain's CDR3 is CASSQGELNTEAFF. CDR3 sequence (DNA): TGTGCCAGCAGTCAGGGGGAACTGAACACTGAAGCTTTCTTT.

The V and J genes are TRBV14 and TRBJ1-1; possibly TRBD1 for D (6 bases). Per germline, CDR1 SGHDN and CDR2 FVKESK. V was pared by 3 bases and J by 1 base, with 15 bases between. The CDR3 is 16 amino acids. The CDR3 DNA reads TGTGCCAGCAGCCAGATGGGGGGGGGCAGGAACACTGAAGCTTTCTTT. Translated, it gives CASSQMGGGRNTEAFF.

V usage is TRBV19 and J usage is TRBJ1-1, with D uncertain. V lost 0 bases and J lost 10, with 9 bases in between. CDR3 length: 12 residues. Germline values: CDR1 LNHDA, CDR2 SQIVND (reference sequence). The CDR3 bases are TGTGCCAGTAGTATAGAGAGATCCGGAGCTTTCTTT. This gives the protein CASSIERSGAFF.